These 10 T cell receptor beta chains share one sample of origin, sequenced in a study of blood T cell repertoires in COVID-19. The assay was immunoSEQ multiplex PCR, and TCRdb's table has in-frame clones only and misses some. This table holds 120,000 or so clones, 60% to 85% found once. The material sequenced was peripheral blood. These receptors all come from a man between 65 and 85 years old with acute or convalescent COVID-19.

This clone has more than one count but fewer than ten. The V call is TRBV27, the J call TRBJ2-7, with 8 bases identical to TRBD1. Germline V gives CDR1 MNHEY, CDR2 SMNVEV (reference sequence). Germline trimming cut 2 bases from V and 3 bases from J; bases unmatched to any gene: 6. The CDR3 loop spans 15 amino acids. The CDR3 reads CASSLTLTGVYEQYF. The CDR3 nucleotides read TGTGCCAGCAGTTTAACCCTGACAGGGGTCTACGAGCAGTACTTC.

CDR3 bases: TGTGCCAGCAGCGTTAGCCCGGGGATTGAAGCTTTCTTT. Translation gives CASSVSPGIEAFF. The chain employs TRBV9 and TRBJ1-1; D call uncertain. This CDR3 is built from 13 residues. From germline, CDR1 is SGDLS and CDR2 YYNGEE. Trimming took off 2 bases at V and 7 bases at J, with 12 bases between the two ends.

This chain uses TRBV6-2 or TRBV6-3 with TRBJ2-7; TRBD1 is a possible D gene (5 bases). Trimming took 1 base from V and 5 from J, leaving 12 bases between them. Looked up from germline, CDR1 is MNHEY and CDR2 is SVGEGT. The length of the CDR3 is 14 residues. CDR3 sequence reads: CASSYLKGIDEQYF. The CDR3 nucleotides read TGTGCCAGCAGTTACTTAAAGGGGATCGACGAGCAGTACTTC.

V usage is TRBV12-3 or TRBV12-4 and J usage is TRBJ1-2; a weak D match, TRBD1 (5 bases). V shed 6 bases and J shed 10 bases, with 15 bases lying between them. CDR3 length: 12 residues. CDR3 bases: TGTGCCAGCAGAAAAACAGGAAGGGACTACACCTTC. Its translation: CASRKTGRDYTF.

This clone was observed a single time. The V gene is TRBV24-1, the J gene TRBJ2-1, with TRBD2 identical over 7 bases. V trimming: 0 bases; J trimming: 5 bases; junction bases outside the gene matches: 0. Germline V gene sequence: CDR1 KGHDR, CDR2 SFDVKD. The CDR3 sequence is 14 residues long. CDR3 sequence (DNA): TGTGCCACCAGTGATTTGGCGGGAGACAATGAGCAGTTCTTC. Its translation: CATSDLAGDNEQFF.

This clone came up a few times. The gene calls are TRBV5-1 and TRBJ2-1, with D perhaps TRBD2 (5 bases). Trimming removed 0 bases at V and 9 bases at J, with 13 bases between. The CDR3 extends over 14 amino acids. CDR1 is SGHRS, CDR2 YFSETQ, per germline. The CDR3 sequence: CASSLGTPRGEQFF. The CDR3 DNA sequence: TGCGCCAGCAGCTTGGGGACCCCTCGGGGTGAGCAGTTCTTC.

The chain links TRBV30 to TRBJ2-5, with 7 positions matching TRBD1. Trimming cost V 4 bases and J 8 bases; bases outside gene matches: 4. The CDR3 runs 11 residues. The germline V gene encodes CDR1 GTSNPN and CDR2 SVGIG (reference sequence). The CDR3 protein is CAWNLGGTQYF. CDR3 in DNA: TGTGCCTGGAACCTAGGGGGCACCCAGTACTTC.

The CDR3 DNA reads TGTGCCAGCTCACCACCGGCAGGGCTCTCGGGGAGGGAGACCCAGTACTTC. This sequence encodes CASSPPAGLSGRETQYF. The genes are TRBV18 and TRBJ2-5, with a possible D match to TRBD2 (6 bases). Trimming cost V 0 bases and J 5 bases, with 19 bases left between them. The V gene's germline CDR1 is KGHSH and CDR2 LQKENI. CDR3 length: 17 residues.

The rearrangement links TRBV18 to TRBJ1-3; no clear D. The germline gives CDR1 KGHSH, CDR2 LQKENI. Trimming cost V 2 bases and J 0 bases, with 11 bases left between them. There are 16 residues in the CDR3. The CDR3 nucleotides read TGTGCCAGCTCACCATTTACGGGGAGCTCTGGAAACACCATATATTTT. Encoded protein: CASSPFTGSSGNTIYF.

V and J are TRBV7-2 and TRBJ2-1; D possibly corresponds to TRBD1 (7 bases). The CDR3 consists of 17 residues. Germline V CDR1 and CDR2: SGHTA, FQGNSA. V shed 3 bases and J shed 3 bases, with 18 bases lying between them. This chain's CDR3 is CASSFSLTGRNYNEQFF. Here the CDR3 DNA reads TGTGCCAGCAGCTTTTCCCTGACAGGGAGGAACTACAATGAGCAGTTCTTC.